One sample yielded the 8 T cell receptor beta chains listed below, sequenced in a study of T cell responses to AZD1222 COVID-19 vaccine. Method: immunoSEQ multiplex PCR; TCRdb's copy keeps in-frame clones and lacks some. In the table there are just under 150,000 clones, roughly nine tenths of which are singletons. Sequencing used peripheral blood, obtained 28 days after the second AZD1222 dose. These receptor sequences come from an adult who received the AZD1222 COVID-19 vaccine.

The chain couples TRBV28 to TRBJ1-5; no clear D. Trimming left V 6 bases short and J 1 base short, with 13 bases between. Germline V gene sequence: CDR1 MDHEN, CDR2 SYDVKM. The CDR3 has 15 residues. Written as DNA, the CDR3 is TGTGCCAGCAGCCCTCCACCTCAGAGCAATCAGCCCCAGCATTTT. Translation gives CASSPPPQSNQPQHF.

The rearrangement joins TRBV7-8 to TRBJ1-1; a possible D gene is TRBD1 (6 bases). The CDR3 spans 14 residues. V gave up 7 bases and J gave up 7 bases, with 19 bases separating them. Germline V CDR1 and CDR2: SGHVS, FQNEAQ. Here the CDR3 DNA reads TGTGCCAGCATCCGGGGCCTCGAGGGGGGTGAAGCTTTCTTT. As protein: CASIRGLEGGEAFF.

The chain uses TRBV3-1 (or the pseudogene TRBV3-2) and TRBJ1-1, with D possibly being TRBD1 (6 bases). The germline gives CDR1 LGHDT, CDR2 YNNKEL (reference sequence). The V end was cut by 0 bases, the J end by 11 bases, with 19 bases between. This CDR3 region has 15 residues. The CDR3 loop is CASSQDLVRGKGAFF. CDR3 in DNA: TGTGCCAGCAGCCAAGATTTGGTCAGGGGCAAGGGGGCTTTCTTT.

The chain couples TRBV19 to TRBJ1-5; 8 bases are a match to TRBD1. Per the germline V gene, CDR1 is LNHDA and CDR2 is SQIVND (reference sequence). The CDR3 length is 15 residues. Germline trimming cut 7 bases from V and 0 bases from J; bases unmatched to any gene: 5. For the CDR3, the DNA is TGTGCCAGTACCGGGACAGGTTATAGCAATCAGCCCCAGCATTTT. Translating gives CASTGTGYSNQPQHF.

The chain recombines TRBV6-5 with TRBJ2-3; D gene unclear. The V gene's germline CDR1 is MNHEY and CDR2 SVGAGI. V lost 3 bases to trimming and J lost 2 bases, with 12 bases between them. The CDR3 consists of 15 residues. The CDR3 here is CASSYGLRDTDTQYF. The CDR3 DNA is TGTGCCAGCAGTTATGGGCTCCGAGACACAGATACGCAGTATTTT.

The chain carries TRBV2 and TRBJ2-5; unclear D gene. The CDR3 extends over 16 amino acids. V was pared by 0 bases and J by 3 bases, with 14 bases between. Germline V CDR1 and CDR2: SNHLY, FYNNEI. CDR3 residues: CASSEAFLSGKETQYF. As DNA, the CDR3 is TGTGCCAGCAGTGAAGCGTTCCTGTCCGGTAAAGAGACCCAGTACTTC.

The chain is built from TRBV24-1 and TRBJ1-1; maybe TRBD1 (5 bases). Germline loops: CDR1 KGHDR, CDR2 SFDVKD. Trimming cost V 3 bases and J 10 bases, with 17 bases left between them. CDR3 length: 14 amino acids. CDR3 coding DNA: TGTGCCACCAGTGATGGCCCTTGGGGGGAGGTAGCTTTCTTT. It is translated as CATSDGPWGEVAFF.

The chain combines TRBV7-9 with TRBJ2-1; possibly TRBD2 for D (7 bases). CDR1 is SEHNR, CDR2 FQNEAQ, per germline (reference sequence). The CDR3 sequence is 18 residues long. V gave up 7 bases and J gave up 9 bases, with 31 bases separating them. CDR3 amino acids: CASTLSLLGRDAGAEQFF. The CDR3, as DNA: TGTGCCAGCACCCTTTCCCTTTTAGGGCGGGATGCGGGGGCTGAGCAGTTCTTC.